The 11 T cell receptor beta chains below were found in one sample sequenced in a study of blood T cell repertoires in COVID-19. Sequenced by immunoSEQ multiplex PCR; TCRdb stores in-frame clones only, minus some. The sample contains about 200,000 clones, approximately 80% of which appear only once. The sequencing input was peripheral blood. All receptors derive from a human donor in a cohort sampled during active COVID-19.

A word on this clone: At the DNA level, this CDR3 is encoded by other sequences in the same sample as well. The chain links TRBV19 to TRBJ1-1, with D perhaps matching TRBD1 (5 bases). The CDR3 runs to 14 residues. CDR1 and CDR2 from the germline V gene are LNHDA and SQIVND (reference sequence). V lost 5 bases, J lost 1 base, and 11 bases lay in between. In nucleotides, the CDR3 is TGTGCCAGTAGTCCTCGCCAGGGGAACACTGAAGCTTTCTTT. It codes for CASSPRQGNTEAFF.

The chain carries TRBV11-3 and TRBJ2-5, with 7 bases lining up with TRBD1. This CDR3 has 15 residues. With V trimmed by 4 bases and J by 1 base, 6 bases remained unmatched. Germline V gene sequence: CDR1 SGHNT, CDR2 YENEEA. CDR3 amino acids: CASSSGQAGQETQYF. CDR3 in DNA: TGTGCCAGCAGCTCTGGACAGGCAGGCCAAGAGACCCAGTACTTC.

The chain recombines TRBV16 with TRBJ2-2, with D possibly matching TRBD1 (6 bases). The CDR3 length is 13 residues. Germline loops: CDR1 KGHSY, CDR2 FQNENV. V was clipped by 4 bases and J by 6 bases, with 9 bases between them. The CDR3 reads CASSPRGSGELFF. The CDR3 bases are TGTGCCAGCAGCCCAAGGGGGTCCGGGGAGCTGTTTTTT.

The CDR3 coding sequence is TGCGCCAGCAGCCAAGAGGGGCCTAATCATGAGCAGTTCTTC. Protein: CASSQEGPNHEQFF. The rearrangement links TRBV4-1 to TRBJ2-1; D might be TRBD1 (5 bases). There are 14 residues in the CDR3. V was trimmed by 0 bases and J by 8 bases, leaving 11 bases between them. Germline CDR1 MGHRA, CDR2 YSYEKL.

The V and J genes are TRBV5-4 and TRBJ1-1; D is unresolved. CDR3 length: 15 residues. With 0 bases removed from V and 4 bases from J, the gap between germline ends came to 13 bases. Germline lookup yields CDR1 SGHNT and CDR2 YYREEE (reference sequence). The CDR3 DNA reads TGTGCCAGCAGCTTGGCGTTGGCGGGCGCCACTGAAGCTTTCTTT. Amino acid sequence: CASSLALAGATEAFF.

This CDR3 is CASSLIGAGDSPLHF. In nucleotides, the CDR3 is TGTGCCAGCAGTTTAATCGGTGCGGGGGACTCACCCCTCCACTTT. V gene TRBV28 combines with J gene TRBJ1-6; tentative D call: TRBD1 (5 bases). This CDR3 is 15 amino acids long. Trimming took off 2 bases at V and 10 bases at J, with 15 bases between the two ends. Germline lookup yields CDR1 MDHEN and CDR2 SYDVKM.

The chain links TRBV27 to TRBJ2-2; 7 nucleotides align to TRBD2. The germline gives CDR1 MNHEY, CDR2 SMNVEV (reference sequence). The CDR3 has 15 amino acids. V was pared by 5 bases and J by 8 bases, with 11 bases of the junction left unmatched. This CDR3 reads CASSPPWGGVGELFF. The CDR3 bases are TGTGCCAGCAGTCCCCCTTGGGGAGGGGTGGGGGAGCTGTTTTTT.

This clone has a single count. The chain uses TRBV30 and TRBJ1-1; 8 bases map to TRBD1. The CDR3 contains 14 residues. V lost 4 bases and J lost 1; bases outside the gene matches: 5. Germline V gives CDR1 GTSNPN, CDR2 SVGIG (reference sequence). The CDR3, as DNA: TGTGCCTGGATTGGACAGGGCGGGAACACTGAAGCTTTCTTT. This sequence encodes CAWIGQGGNTEAFF.

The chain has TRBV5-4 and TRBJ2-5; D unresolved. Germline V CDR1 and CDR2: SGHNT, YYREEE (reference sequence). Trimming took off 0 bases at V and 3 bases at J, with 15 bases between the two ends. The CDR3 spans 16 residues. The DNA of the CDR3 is TGTGCCAGCAGCTTGGCGACAAATACGAATGAAGAGACCCAGTACTTC. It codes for CASSLATNTNEETQYF.

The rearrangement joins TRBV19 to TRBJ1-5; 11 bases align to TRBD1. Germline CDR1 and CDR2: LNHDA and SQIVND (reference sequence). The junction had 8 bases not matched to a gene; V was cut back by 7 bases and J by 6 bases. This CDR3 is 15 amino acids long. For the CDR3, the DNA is TGTGCCAGTACCGAGGACAGGGGGCCAGTTCAGCCCCAGCATTTT. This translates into CASTEDRGPVQPQHF.

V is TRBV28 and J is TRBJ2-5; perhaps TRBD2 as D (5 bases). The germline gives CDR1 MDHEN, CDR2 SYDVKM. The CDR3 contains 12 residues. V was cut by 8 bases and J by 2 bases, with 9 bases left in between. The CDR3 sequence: CASGLAQETQYF. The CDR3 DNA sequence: TGTGCCAGCGGTCTAGCTCAAGAGACCCAGTACTTC.